The 28 T cell receptor beta chains below were found in one sample sequenced in a study of T cell changes during pregnancy in multiple sclerosis. Method: immunoSEQ multiplex PCR; TCRdb's copy keeps in-frame clones and lacks some. The sample lists approximately 36,000 clones; 85% to 90% were seen once. The material was CD8+ T cells from peripheral blood mononuclear cells, obtained in the third trimester of pregnancy. The receptors stem from a female donor with multiple sclerosis, enrolled in a pregnancy study.

In this sample, this clone turned up once. V and J are TRBV5-6 and TRBJ2-1, with 7 bases lining up with TRBD2. V shed 0 bases, J shed 5 bases, and the junction held 5 bases outside the gene matches. The CDR3 consists of 15 residues. Germline-derived CDR1 and CDR2 are SGHDT and YYEEEE. The CDR3 reads CASSLAREEDNEQFF. CDR3 DNA: TGTGCCAGCAGCTTGGCCCGGGAGGAGGACAATGAGCAGTTCTTC.

The chain couples TRBV7-9 to TRBJ2-7; 8 bases are a match to TRBD2. Trimming at V came to 5 bases and at J to 6 bases, leaving 9 bases not matched to a gene. The CDR3 contains 14 residues. Germline lookup yields CDR1 SEHNR and CDR2 FQNEAQ (reference sequence). The CDR3 DNA reads TGTGCCAGCAGCCCTCGGCTAGCGGGTGGCGAGCAGTACTTC. Translating gives CASSPRLAGGEQYF.

The chain combines TRBV9 with TRBJ2-5; 8 bases match TRBD1. V lost 4 bases, J lost 0 bases, and 8 bases stayed unmatched. This CDR3 region has 16 residues. CDR1 and CDR2 from the germline V gene are SGDLS and YYNGEE. CDR3 residues: CASSPGQGLYQETQYF. DNA of the CDR3: TGTGCCAGCAGCCCAGGACAGGGCTTGTACCAAGAGACCCAGTACTTC.

V usage is TRBV4-3 and J usage is TRBJ1-3; a possible D gene is TRBD1 (5 bases). V shed 4 bases and J shed 4 bases, with 14 bases lying between them. Germline CDR1 and CDR2: LGHNA and YSLEER. The CDR3 runs 15 residues. The CDR3 loop is CASSPGGSSGNTIYF. The DNA for the CDR3 is TGCGCCAGCAGCCCCGGGGGGTCCTCCGGAAACACCATATATTTT.

The V and J genes are TRBV6-5 and TRBJ1-1; D perhaps matches TRBD1 (5 bases). V was cut by 6 bases and J by 2 bases, with 16 bases left in between. The length of the CDR3 is 15 residues. Germline CDR1 reads MNHEY; CDR2 reads SVGAGI. In DNA, the CDR3 is TGTGCCAGCAGGCCGTGGGGGGTGCAAAACACTGAAGCTTTCTTT. This gives the protein CASRPWGVQNTEAFF.

The genes are TRBV27 and TRBJ2-7; perhaps TRBD2 as D (7 bases). The germline V and J ends were trimmed by 2 bases and 7 bases, with 21 bases remaining between them. This CDR3 comprises 16 residues. Germline V gives CDR1 MNHEY, CDR2 SMNVEV (reference sequence). The CDR3 bases are TGTGCCAGCAGTTTACTAGGGGAACGGGGGGCTGAGGAGCAGTACTTC. It translates to CASSLLGERGAEEQYF.

The chain combines TRBV18 with TRBJ2-5; possible D gene TRBD1, 5 bases. The CDR3 has 15 residues. Germline CDR1 and CDR2: KGHSH and LQKENI. V gave up 2 bases and J gave up 1 base, with 11 bases separating them. The CDR3 region has the DNA TGTGCCAGCTCACCAACAGACAGCCCCCAAGAGACCCAGTACTTC. It yields the protein CASSPTDSPQETQYF.

The chain carries TRBV4-3 and TRBJ1-6; D is possibly TRBD1 (5 bases). The CDR3 is made up of 16 amino acids. Trimming took off 1 base at V and 5 bases at J, with 12 bases between the two ends. In germline, CDR1 is LGHNA, CDR2 YSLEER. In DNA, the CDR3 is TGCGCCAGCAGCCAAGTAGCGGGGGACCATAATTCACCCCTCCACTTT. Amino acid sequence: CASSQVAGDHNSPLHF.

The V gene is TRBV2, the J gene TRBJ2-3; the match to TRBD2 covers 13 bases. V shed 7 bases, J shed 2 bases, and the junction held 6 bases outside the gene matches. The V gene's germline CDR1 is SNHLY and CDR2 FYNNEI. The CDR3 is 16 amino acids. This chain's CDR3 is CASIRLAGGLTDTQYF. The CDR3 DNA follows: TGTGCCAGCATTAGACTAGCGGGGGGACTCACAGATACGCAGTATTTT.

This clone was found once. The chain uses TRBV4-1 and TRBJ1-1; a possible D gene is TRBD1 (6 bases). CDR1 and CDR2 from the germline V gene are MGHRA and YSYEKL. V shed 1 base and J shed 5 bases, with 14 bases lying between them. The CDR3 covers 15 residues. Written as DNA, the CDR3 is TGCGCCAGCAGCCAAGGGTGGGGGCACGGGACTGAAGCTTTCTTT. Amino acids: CASSQGWGHGTEAFF.

The chain is built from TRBV6-1 and TRBJ1-2; weak D call: TRBD1 (5 bases). Germline loops: CDR1 MNHNS, CDR2 SASEGT. Trimming took off 8 bases at V and 4 bases at J, with 17 bases between the two ends. This CDR3 is 14 amino acids long. CDR3 DNA: TGTGCCAGCCGCGGGACCGATGAGAGCTATGGCTACACCTTC. It specifies CASRGTDESYGYTF.

The chain combines TRBV4-3 with TRBJ2-7, with 12 bases that match TRBD1. The CDR3 totals 17 residues. With 1 base clipped from V and 6 bases from J, the junction kept 10 bases outside the gene matches. In germline, CDR1 is LGHNA, CDR2 YSLEER. This chain's CDR3 is CASSQVLLGTGGSEQYF. The CDR3 DNA sequence: TGCGCCAGCAGCCAAGTATTGCTCGGGACAGGGGGCTCCGAGCAGTACTTC.

This rearrangement joins TRBV5-6 to TRBJ1-2; 7 bases fit TRBD1. V was pared by 4 bases and J by 4 bases, with 10 bases of the junction left unmatched. The length of the CDR3 is 15 residues. From germline, CDR1 is SGHDT and CDR2 YYEEEE. The CDR3 sequence: CASSGQAAEAYGYTF. The DNA for the CDR3 is TGTGCCAGCAGCGGACAGGCAGCGGAAGCCTATGGCTACACCTTC.

The genes are TRBV7-3 and TRBJ1-6; TRBD1 matches at 7 bases. CDR3 length: 13 residues. Germline V gene lookup returns CDR1 SGHTA and CDR2 FQGTGA. The junction had 4 bases not matched to a gene; V was cut back by 4 bases and J by 10 bases. The CDR3 spells CASSWRQGSPLHF. As DNA, the CDR3 is TGTGCCAGCAGCTGGAGACAGGGCTCACCCCTCCACTTT.

CDR3 sequence reads: CASSEGTPGLYEQYF. The CDR3 nucleotides read TGTGCCAGCAGTGAAGGGACCCCAGGGCTCTACGAGCAGTACTTC. The gene calls are TRBV2 and TRBJ2-7; possibly TRBD1 for D (5 bases). The germline V and J ends were trimmed by 1 base and 3 bases, with 13 bases remaining between them. Germline CDR1 SNHLY, CDR2 FYNNEI. CDR3 size: 15 residues. The full variable domain, rest sourced from reference TRBV2 and TRBJ2-7, is EPEVTQTPSHQVTQMGQEVILRCVPISNHLYFYWYRQILGQKVEFLVSFYNNEISEKSEIFDDQFSVERPDGSNFTLKIRSTKLEDSAMYFCASSEGTPGLYEQYFGPGTRLTVT.

The rearrangement links TRBV19 to TRBJ2-3; D ambiguous. The germline V and J ends were trimmed by 1 base and 0 bases, with 8 bases remaining between them. The germline V gene encodes CDR1 LNHDA and CDR2 SQIVND (reference sequence). The length of the CDR3 is 15 residues. DNA for the CDR3: TGTGCCAGTAGTATAGGGGCCACTAGCACAGATACGCAGTATTTT. It yields the protein CASSIGATSTDTQYF.

The genes are TRBV7-6 and TRBJ1-3; D remains unclear. The CDR3 covers 15 residues. Germline V lookup: CDR1 SGHVS, CDR2 FNYEAQ. Trimming removed 5 bases from V and 0 bases from J, with 11 bases in between. CDR3 sequence (DNA): TGTGCCAGCAGCCCCCGCCCGAGCTCTGGAAACACCATATATTTT. Translated, it gives CASSPRPSSGNTIYF.

The V call is TRBV16, the J call TRBJ1-2; D remains unclear. The CDR3 is made up of 15 amino acids. Germline V CDR1 and CDR2: KGHSY, FQNENV. The germline V and J ends were trimmed by 1 base and 6 bases, with 15 bases remaining between them. The DNA for the CDR3 is TGTGCCAGCAGCCAATATGTCACAGTCCTTGATGGCTACACCTTC. Its translation is CASSQYVTVLDGYTF.

The chain uses TRBV9 and TRBJ2-7; 10 positions agree with TRBD1. Germline-derived CDR1 and CDR2 are SGDLS and YYNGEE. Trimming at V came to 2 bases and at J to 5 bases, leaving 10 bases not matched to a gene. The CDR3 contains 16 residues. CDR3 in amino acids: CASSVAGTGVNHEQYF. The CDR3 nucleotides read TGTGCCAGCAGCGTCGCCGGGACAGGGGTTAACCACGAGCAGTACTTC.

This clone appeared once. The chain links TRBV27 to TRBJ2-1, with TRBD2 matching over 9 bases. The V gene end was trimmed by 6 bases and the J gene end by 6 bases; junction bases not matched to a gene: 9. Germline V CDR1 and CDR2: MNHEY, SMNVEV (reference sequence). The CDR3 length is 15 residues. CDR3: CASRIGGGGVNEQFF. The CDR3 coding sequence is TGTGCCAGCAGAATAGGGGGCGGGGGGGTCAATGAGCAGTTCTTC.

The rearrangement joins TRBV6-5 to TRBJ2-5, with D tentatively TRBD1 (6 bases). The germline V gene encodes CDR1 MNHEY and CDR2 SVGAGI. The CDR3 has 12 amino acids. V shed 10 bases and J shed 1 base, with 10 bases lying between them. This CDR3 is CATGQIQETQYF. In DNA, the CDR3 is TGTGCCACCGGACAGATCCAAGAGACCCAGTACTTC.

The genes are TRBV28 and TRBJ2-7; 7 bases line up with TRBD1. The germline V gene encodes CDR1 MDHEN and CDR2 SYDVKM. Germline trimming cut 8 bases from V and 3 bases from J; bases unmatched to any gene: 22. This CDR3 region has 18 residues. The CDR3: CASRAPRQGLFRDYEQYF. The CDR3 DNA reads TGTGCCAGCCGCGCCCCTCGACAGGGTTTGTTTCGGGACTACGAGCAGTACTTC.

The chain joins TRBV7-9 to TRBJ1-1; 7 bases are a match to TRBD1. Per germline, CDR1 SEHNR and CDR2 FQNEAQ (reference sequence). There are 18 residues in the CDR3. V trimming: 4 bases; J trimming: 3 bases; junction bases outside the gene matches: 17. CDR3 region: CASSSPLSPGQRYTEAFF. As DNA, the CDR3 is TGTGCCAGCAGCTCCCCACTTTCTCCGGGACAGAGATACACTGAAGCTTTCTTT.

This sequence joins TRBV19 and TRBJ1-6; maybe TRBD1 (6 bases). This CDR3 has 17 amino acids. Per the germline V gene, CDR1 is LNHDA and CDR2 is SQIVND (reference sequence). V was cut by 8 bases and J by 0 bases, with 17 bases left in between. CDR3 sequence reads: CASRPGTMSSYNSPLHF. The DNA for the CDR3 is TGTGCCAGTCGTCCCGGGACAATGAGCTCCTATAATTCACCCCTCCACTTT.

CDR3 sequence: CASSLEARGVADTQYF. In DNA form, the CDR3 reads TGTGCCAGCAGCTTGGAGGCCAGGGGGGTGGCAGATACGCAGTATTTT. The V gene is TRBV5-6, the J gene TRBJ2-3; possible D gene TRBD1, 7 bases. Trimming removed 0 bases from V and 4 bases from J, with 15 bases in between. The V gene's germline CDR1 is SGHDT and CDR2 YYEEEE. The CDR3 totals 16 residues.

The count of this clone is one. The genes are TRBV2 and TRBJ2-3, with 9 bases matching TRBD2. The CDR3 contains 14 residues. The germline V gene has CDR1 SNHLY and CDR2 FYNNEI. The V and J ends lost 6 bases and 2 bases, in that order; junction bases with no gene match: 3. The CDR3: CASRASGNTDTQYF. CDR3 nucleotides: TGTGCCAGCAGGGCTAGCGGGAACACAGATACGCAGTATTTT.

The gene calls are TRBV5-1 and TRBJ1-1, with D maybe TRBD1 (6 bases). Germline CDR1 and CDR2: SGHRS and YFSETQ. V was pared by 4 bases and J by 7 bases, with 11 bases between. The CDR3 totals 12 residues. In nucleotides, the CDR3 is TGCGCCAGCAGCCAGGGGCCAGGTGAAGCTTTCTTT. It specifies CASSQGPGEAFF.

Here the CDR3 DNA reads TGTGCCAGCAGCGTAGCTGTCGGGTCCAACACTGAAGCTTTCTTT. Translating it yields CASSVAVGSNTEAFF. The V call is TRBV9, the J call TRBJ1-1; no clear D. Germline V CDR1 and CDR2: SGDLS, YYNGEE. The CDR3 extends over 15 amino acids. V was trimmed by 0 bases and J by 2 bases, leaving 11 bases between them.